Below are 16 T cell receptor beta chains sequenced from a single sample in a study of cytomegalovirus exposure and HLA in healthy donors. PCR amplification relied on 60 Vbeta primers (plus 13 Jbeta primers). Clones were read by immunoSEQ multiplex PCR, and TCRdb kept only the in-frame ones, dropping some. The sample is made up of about 160,000 clones, and the top ten hold 1.3% of it. Sequencing input: PBMCs. These receptors came from a woman aged 60-75 years in good health and CMV-seronegative.

The chain carries TRBV29-1 and TRBJ1-4, with 8 bases fitting TRBD1. This CDR3 spans 13 amino acids. Germline CDR1 is SQVTM and CDR2 is ANQGSEA. J gave up 8 bases and V 6 bases, and 8 bases lay outside the gene matches. The DNA for the CDR3 is TGCAGCGTCCAGACAGGGGACGGCGAAAAACTGTTTTTT. Protein product: CSVQTGDGEKLFF.

The chain employs TRBV5-1 and TRBJ2-2; 11 bases fit TRBD2. Germline lookup yields CDR1 SGHRS and CDR2 YFSETQ. The CDR3 is made up of 15 amino acids. After removal of 7 bases from V and 4 bases from J, the junction contained 6 bases not matched to a gene. CDR3 loop: CASHSGRAGTGELFF. The CDR3 DNA is TGCGCCAGCCATAGCGGGAGGGCTGGCACCGGGGAGCTGTTTTTT.

V usage is TRBV30 and J usage is TRBJ2-3; D unclear. The CDR3 contains 15 residues. CDR1 GTSNPN and CDR2 SVGIG come from the germline V gene (reference sequence). V gave up 4 bases and J gave up 6 bases, with 20 bases separating them. DNA of the CDR3: TGTGCCTGGACCCCCACCGCCGAGTACCGGGATACGCAGTATTTT. It is translated as CAWTPTAEYRDTQYF.

The rearrangement uses TRBV6-5 and TRBJ2-7; no clear D gene. Germline values: CDR1 MNHEY, CDR2 SVGAGI. V was clipped by 0 bases and J by 2 bases, with 14 bases between them. This CDR3 region has 16 residues. The CDR3 region is CASSYSSNPNPYEQYF. As DNA, the CDR3 is TGTGCCAGCAGTTACTCGAGTAACCCAAATCCCTACGAGCAGTACTTC.

The chain carries TRBV5-1 and TRBJ2-7; 8 bases agree with TRBD2. V dropped 4 bases and J dropped 4; count of bases not matched to a gene: 10. The germline V gene encodes CDR1 SGHRS and CDR2 YFSETQ. The CDR3 is 15 amino acids. The CDR3 DNA is TGCGCCAGCAGCCCGGGGGGGGGCGCAAGGTACGAGCAGTACTTC. It is translated as CASSPGGGARYEQYF.

This chain joins TRBV5-4 and TRBJ1-2; 9 nucleotides agree with TRBD1. The CDR3 is made up of 16 amino acids. Germline CDR1 and CDR2: SGHNT and YYREEE (reference sequence). With 4 bases clipped from V and 0 bases from J, the junction kept 7 bases outside the gene matches. The chain's CDR3 is CASSLQGAQSNYGYTF. In DNA, the CDR3 is TGTGCCAGCAGCCTACAGGGGGCCCAGTCTAACTATGGCTACACCTTC.

This CDR3 is CSVGPRGTSIYEQYF. The DNA for the CDR3 is TGCAGCGTTGGGCCACGGGGTACGAGTATCTACGAGCAGTACTTC. This sequence joins TRBV29-1 and TRBJ2-7, with a weak D call TRBD2 (5 bases). Trimming removed 4 bases from V and 3 bases from J, with 19 bases in between. The length of the CDR3 is 15 residues. Germline V CDR1 and CDR2: SQVTM, ANQGSEA.

The chain is built from TRBV5-6 and TRBJ2-7; 10 bases agree with TRBD1. Losses at the gene ends were 5 bases for V and 5 bases for J; bases not matched to a gene: 13. The CDR3 totals 16 residues. CDR1 is SGHDT, CDR2 YYEEEE, per germline. CDR3 sequence: CASSLASRDRGHEQYF. As DNA, the CDR3 is TGTGCCAGCAGTCTGGCATCGCGGGACAGGGGACACGAGCAGTACTTC. The entire variable domain, with the rest obtained from reference TRBV5-6 and TRBJ2-7, is as follows: DAGVTQSPTHLIKTRGQQVTLRCSPKSGHDTVSWYQQALGQGPQFIFQYYEEEERQRGNFPDRFSGHQFPNYSSELNVNALLLGDSALYLCASSLASRDRGHEQYFGPGTRLTVT.

J is TRBJ1-2 and V is TRBV18; 8 bases agree with TRBD1. This CDR3 contains 16 residues. Germline V CDR1 and CDR2: KGHSH, LQKENI. J gave up 5 bases and V 3 bases, and 11 bases lay outside the gene matches. As DNA, the CDR3 is TGTGCCAGCTCACCGACGACAGGGGTACTAAGTTATGGCTACACCTTC. Residues: CASSPTTGVLSYGYTF.

The genes are TRBV27 and TRBJ1-5, with 8 bases aligning to TRBD1. V trimming: 5 bases; J trimming: 3 bases; junction bases outside the gene matches: 12. Germline CDR1 is MNHEY and CDR2 is SMNVEV (reference sequence). CDR3 size: 17 residues. Here the CDR3 DNA reads TGTGCCAGCAGTCGCGTATTAGGGACAGGAAACAATCAGCCCCAGCATTTT. Translation: CASSRVLGTGNNQPQHF.

The V gene is TRBV5-1, the J gene TRBJ1-2; 10 nucleotides agree with TRBD1. V gave up 5 bases and J gave up 6 bases; unmatched junction bases: 10. This CDR3 is built from 15 residues. The germline CDR1 and CDR2 sequences are SGHRS and YFSETQ. This chain's CDR3 is CASRYSSGTGDGYTF. The CDR3 region has the DNA TGCGCCAGCAGATATTCATCCGGGACAGGGGATGGCTACACCTTC.

The chain recombines TRBV7-9 with TRBJ1-2; D is perhaps TRBD1 (6 bases). Trimming cost V 7 bases and J 5 bases, with 17 bases left between them. Germline lookup yields CDR1 SEHNR and CDR2 FQNEAQ (reference sequence). The CDR3 length is 14 residues. In nucleotides, the CDR3 is TGTGCCAGCATCTCCGAGGGGGTATCATATGGCTACACCTTC. Encoded protein: CASISEGVSYGYTF. The variable domain in full, with the rest retrieved from reference TRBV7-9 and TRBJ1-2, is DTGVSQNPRHKITKRGQNVTFRCDPISEHNRLYWYRQTLGQGPEFLTYFQNEAQLEKSRLLSDRFSAERPKGSFSTLEIQRTEQGDSAMYLCASISEGVSYGYTFGSGTRLTVV.

CDR3 in amino acids: CASSLQTGIVDTQYF. Here the CDR3 DNA reads TGTGCCAGCAGCTTACAGACAGGGATCGTAGATACGCAGTATTTT. This rearrangement joins TRBV11-2 to TRBJ2-3; 7 bases match TRBD1. Trimming removed 2 bases from V and 5 bases from J; junction bases left unmatched: 7. The germline V gene encodes CDR1 SGHAT and CDR2 FQNNGV. CDR3 length: 15 residues.

The genes are TRBV13 and TRBJ1-2, with TRBD1 identical over 8 bases. The CDR3 totals 14 residues. CDR1 PRHDT and CDR2 FYEKMQ come from the germline V gene (reference sequence). Germline trimming cut 6 bases from V and 3 bases from J; bases unmatched to any gene: 6. The CDR3 here is CASSLPGQDYGYTF. For the CDR3, the DNA is TGTGCCAGCAGTCTCCCGGGACAGGACTATGGCTACACCTTC. The full variable domain, its missing parts supplied by reference TRBV13 and TRBJ1-2, is AAGVIQSPRHLIKEKRETATLKCYPIPRHDTVYWYQQGPGQDPQFLISFYEKMQSDKGSIPDRFSAQQFSDYHSELNMSSLELGDSALYFCASSLPGQDYGYTFGSGTRLTVV.

The chain recombines TRBV9 with TRBJ2-7, with 11 positions matching TRBD2. The germline V gene has CDR1 SGDLS and CDR2 YYNGEE. The CDR3 runs 16 residues. V shed 0 bases, J shed 3 bases, and the junction held 5 bases outside the gene matches. CDR3 residues: CASSVGLAGTGYEQYF. CDR3 coding DNA: TGTGCCAGCAGCGTAGGACTAGCGGGGACGGGCTACGAGCAGTACTTC. Looking up the rest from reference TRBV9 and TRBJ2-7 gives the full variable domain: DSGVTQTPKHLITATGQRVTLRCSPRSGDLSVYWYQQSLDQGLQFLIQYYNGEERAKGNILERFSAQQFPDLHSELNLSSLELGDSALYFCASSVGLAGTGYEQYFGPGTRLTVT.

The rearrangement uses TRBV10-1 and TRBJ1-1; D might be TRBD1 (6 bases). CDR3 length: 17 amino acids. CDR1 is WNHNN, CDR2 SYGVQD, per germline (reference sequence). Trimming took off 0 bases at V and 6 bases at J, with 20 bases between the two ends. In DNA, the CDR3 is TGCGCCAGCAGTGAGTCCCTGGGAGGGGGTATAACGGCTGAAGCTTTCTTT. Protein sequence: CASSESLGGGITAEAFF.